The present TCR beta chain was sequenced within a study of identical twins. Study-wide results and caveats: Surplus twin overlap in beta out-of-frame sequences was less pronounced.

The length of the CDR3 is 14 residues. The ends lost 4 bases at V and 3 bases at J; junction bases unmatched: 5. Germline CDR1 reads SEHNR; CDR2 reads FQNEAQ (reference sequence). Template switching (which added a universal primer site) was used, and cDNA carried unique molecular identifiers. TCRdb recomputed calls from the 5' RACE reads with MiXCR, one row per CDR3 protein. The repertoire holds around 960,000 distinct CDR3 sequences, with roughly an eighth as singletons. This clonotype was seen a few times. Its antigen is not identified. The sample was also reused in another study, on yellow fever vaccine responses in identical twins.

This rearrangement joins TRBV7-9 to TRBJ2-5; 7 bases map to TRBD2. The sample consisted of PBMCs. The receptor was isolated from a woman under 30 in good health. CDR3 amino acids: CASSSGLVEETQYF. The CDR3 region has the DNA TGTGCCAGCAGCTCCGGACTAGTAGAAGAGACCCAGTACTTC.